This T cell receptor (beta chain) was identified in a study of human T cells and chemical hapten exposure. For the study at large: Sensitization applied 2% DPC to around 2 cm by around 2 cm of upper inner arm skin. The study traced per-sample TCR yield variation mainly to small differences in pooled library volumes.

Regarding time point: patch test 3, about 24 weeks after DPC sensitization. The treatment: therapeutic diphenylcyclopropenone sensitization with weekly scalp DPC. Each cDNA molecule in the library carried unique molecular identifiers. TCRdb called the RACE reads again in MiXCR, with one record for every CDR3 protein. The repertoire holds some 79,000 distinct CDR3 sequences, about 10% seen once, with over 3.5% in the top ten. V lost 3 bases and J 11 bases, leaving 19 bases between the germline ends. The CDR3 consists of 14 residues. Germline V gene lookup returns CDR1 MGHRA and CDR2 YSYEKL. The sequence was collected from a woman aged 50 to 60 with alopecia areata. Some clones in this sample may be carry-over from other donors' samples. Here the sequenced sample was whole blood, taken in connection with sensitization to the hapten diphenylcyclopropenone (DPC). The chain uses TRBV4-1 and TRBJ1-1; D is unresolved. The CDR3 region has the DNA TGCGCCAGCAGCCAGGAGGAGAGGACGGTAGGGGCTTTCTTT. Its translation: CASSQEERTVGAFF.